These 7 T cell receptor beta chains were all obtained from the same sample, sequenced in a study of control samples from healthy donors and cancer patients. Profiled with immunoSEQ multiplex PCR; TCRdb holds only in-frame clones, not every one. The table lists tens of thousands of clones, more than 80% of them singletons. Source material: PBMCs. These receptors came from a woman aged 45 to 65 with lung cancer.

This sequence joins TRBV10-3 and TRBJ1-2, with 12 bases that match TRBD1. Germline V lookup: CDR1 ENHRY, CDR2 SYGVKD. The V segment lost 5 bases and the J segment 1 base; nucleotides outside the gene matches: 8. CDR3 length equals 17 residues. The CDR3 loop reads CAISFGTGGDYNYGYTF. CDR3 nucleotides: TGTGCCATCAGTTTCGGGACAGGGGGCGATTATAACTATGGCTACACCTTC.

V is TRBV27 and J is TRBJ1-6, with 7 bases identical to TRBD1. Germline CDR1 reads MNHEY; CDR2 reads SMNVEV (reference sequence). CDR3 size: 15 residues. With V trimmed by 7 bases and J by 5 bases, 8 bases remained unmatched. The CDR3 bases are TGTGCCAGCACTTCCTCACAGGGGAATAATTCACCCCTCCACTTT. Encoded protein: CASTSSQGNNSPLHF.

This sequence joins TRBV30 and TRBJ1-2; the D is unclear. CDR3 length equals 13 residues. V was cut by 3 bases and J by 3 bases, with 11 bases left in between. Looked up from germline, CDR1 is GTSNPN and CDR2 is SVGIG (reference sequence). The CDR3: CAWSLVGYYGYTF. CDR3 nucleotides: TGTGCCTGGAGCTTAGTAGGGTACTATGGCTACACCTTC. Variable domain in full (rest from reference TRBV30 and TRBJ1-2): SQTIHQWPATLVQPVGSPLSLECTVEGTSNPNLYWYRQAAGRGLQLLFYSVGIGQISSEVPQNLSASRPQDRQFILSSKKLLLSDSGFYLCAWSLVGYYGYTFGSGTRLTVV.

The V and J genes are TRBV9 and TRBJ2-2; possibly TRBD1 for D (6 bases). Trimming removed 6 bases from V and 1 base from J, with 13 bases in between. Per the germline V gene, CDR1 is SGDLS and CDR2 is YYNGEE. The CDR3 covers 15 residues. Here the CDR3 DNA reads TGTGCCAGCACCGGGAAGACAGGGAACACCGGGGAGCTGTTTTTT. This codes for CASTGKTGNTGELFF.

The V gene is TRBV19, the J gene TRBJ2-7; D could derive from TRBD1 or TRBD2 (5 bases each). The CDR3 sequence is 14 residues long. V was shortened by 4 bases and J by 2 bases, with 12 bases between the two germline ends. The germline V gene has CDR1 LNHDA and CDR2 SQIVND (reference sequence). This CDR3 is CASSRDGKTYEQYF. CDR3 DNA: TGTGCCAGTAGTAGGGACGGGAAAACCTACGAGCAGTACTTC.

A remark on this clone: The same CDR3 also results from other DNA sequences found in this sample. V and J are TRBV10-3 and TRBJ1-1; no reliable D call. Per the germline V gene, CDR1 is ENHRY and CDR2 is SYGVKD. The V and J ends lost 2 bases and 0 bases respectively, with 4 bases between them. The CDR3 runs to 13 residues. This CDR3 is CAISETVNTEAFF. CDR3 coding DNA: TGTGCCATCAGTGAGACGGTGAACACTGAAGCTTTCTTT.

The CDR3 region is CASTLAGGSYNEQFF. CDR3 nucleotide sequence: TGTGCCAGCACCCTTGCGGGGGGCTCCTACAATGAGCAGTTCTTC. The chain is built from TRBV9 and TRBJ2-1, with TRBD2 identical over 8 bases. The CDR3 runs 15 residues. After removal of 6 bases from V and 0 bases from J, the junction contained 5 bases not matched to a gene. The germline CDR1 and CDR2 sequences are SGDLS and YYNGEE.